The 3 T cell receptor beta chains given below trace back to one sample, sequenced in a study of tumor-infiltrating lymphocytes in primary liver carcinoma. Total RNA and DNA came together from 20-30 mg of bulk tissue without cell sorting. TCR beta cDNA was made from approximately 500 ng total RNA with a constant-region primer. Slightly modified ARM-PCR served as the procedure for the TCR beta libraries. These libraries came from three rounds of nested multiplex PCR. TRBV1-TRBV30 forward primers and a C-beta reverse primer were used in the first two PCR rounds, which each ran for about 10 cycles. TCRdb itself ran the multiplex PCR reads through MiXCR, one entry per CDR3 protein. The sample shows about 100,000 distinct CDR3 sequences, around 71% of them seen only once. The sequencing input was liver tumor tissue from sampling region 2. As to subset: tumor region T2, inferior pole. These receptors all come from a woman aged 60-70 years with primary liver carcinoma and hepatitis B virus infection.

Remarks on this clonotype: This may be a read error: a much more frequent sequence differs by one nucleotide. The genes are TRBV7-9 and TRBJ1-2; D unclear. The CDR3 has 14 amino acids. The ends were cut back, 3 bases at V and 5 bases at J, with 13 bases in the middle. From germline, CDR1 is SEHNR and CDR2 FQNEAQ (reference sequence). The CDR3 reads CASSFPGRAYGYTF. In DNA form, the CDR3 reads TGTGCCAGCAGCTTCCCCGGGAGGGCATATGGCTACACCTTC.

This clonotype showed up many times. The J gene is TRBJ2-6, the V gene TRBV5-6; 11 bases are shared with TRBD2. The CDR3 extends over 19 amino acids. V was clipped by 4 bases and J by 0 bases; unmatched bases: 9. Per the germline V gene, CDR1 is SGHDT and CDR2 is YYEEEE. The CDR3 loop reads CASSPETSGTLSGANVLTF. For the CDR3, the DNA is TGTGCCAGCAGCCCGGAGACTAGCGGGACCCTCTCTGGGGCCAACGTCCTGACTTTC. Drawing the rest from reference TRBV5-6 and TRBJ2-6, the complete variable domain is DAGVTQSPTHLIKTRGQQVTLRCSPKSGHDTVSWYQQALGQGPQFIFQYYEEEERQRGNFPDRFSGHQFPNYSSELNVNALLLGDSALYLCASSPETSGTLSGANVLTFGAGSRLTVL.

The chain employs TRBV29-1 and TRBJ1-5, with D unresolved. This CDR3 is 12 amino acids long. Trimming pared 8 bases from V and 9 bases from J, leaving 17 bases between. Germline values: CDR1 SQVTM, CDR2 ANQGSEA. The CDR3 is CSLGSAPAPQHF. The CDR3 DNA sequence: TGCAGCTTGGGTAGCGCACCGGCGCCCCAGCATTTT.